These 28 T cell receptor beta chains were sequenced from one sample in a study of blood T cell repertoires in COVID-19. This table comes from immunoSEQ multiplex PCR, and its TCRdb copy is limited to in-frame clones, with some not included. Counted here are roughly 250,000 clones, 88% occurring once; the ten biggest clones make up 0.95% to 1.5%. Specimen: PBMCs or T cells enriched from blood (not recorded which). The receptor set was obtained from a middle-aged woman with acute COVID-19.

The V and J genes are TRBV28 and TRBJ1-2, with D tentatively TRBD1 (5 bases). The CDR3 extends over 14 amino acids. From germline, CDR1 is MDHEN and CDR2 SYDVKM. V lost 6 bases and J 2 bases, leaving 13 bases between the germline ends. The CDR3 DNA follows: TGTGCCAGCAGGTCCCAGGGAAGCAACTATGGCTACACCTTC. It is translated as CASRSQGSNYGYTF.

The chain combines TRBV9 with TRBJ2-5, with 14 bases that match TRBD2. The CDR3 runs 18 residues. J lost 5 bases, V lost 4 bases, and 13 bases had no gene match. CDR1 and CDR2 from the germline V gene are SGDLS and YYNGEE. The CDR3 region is CASSSVLGTSGRRETQYF. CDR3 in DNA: TGTGCCAGCAGCTCCGTTCTCGGGACTAGCGGGAGACGGGAGACCCAGTACTTC.

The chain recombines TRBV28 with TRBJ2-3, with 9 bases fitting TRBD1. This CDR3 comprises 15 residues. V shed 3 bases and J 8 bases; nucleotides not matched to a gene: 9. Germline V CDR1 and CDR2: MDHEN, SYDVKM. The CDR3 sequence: CASSFGDRVYSTQYF. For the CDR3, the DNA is TGTGCCAGCAGTTTTGGGGACAGGGTATATAGTACGCAGTATTTT.

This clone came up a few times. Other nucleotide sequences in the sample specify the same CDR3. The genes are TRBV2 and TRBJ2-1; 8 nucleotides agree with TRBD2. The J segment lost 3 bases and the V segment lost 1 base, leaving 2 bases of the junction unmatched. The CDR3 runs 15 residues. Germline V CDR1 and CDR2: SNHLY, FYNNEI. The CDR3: CASSEGLAGYNEQFF. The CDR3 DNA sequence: TGTGCCAGCAGTGAAGGCCTAGCGGGCTACAATGAGCAGTTCTTC.

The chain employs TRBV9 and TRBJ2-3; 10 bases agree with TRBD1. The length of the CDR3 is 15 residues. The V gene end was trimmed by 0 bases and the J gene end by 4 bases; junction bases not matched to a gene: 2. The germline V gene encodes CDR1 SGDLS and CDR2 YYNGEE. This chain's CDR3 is CASSVAGTGADTQYF. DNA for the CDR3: TGTGCCAGCAGCGTAGCCGGGACAGGGGCAGATACGCAGTATTTT.

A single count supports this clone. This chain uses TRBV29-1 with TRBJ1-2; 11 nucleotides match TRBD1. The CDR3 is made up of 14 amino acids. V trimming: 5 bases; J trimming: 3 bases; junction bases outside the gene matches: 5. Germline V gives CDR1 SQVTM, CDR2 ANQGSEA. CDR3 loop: CSVRTGGADYGYTF. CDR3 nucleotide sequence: TGCAGCGTTCGGACAGGGGGCGCTGACTATGGCTACACCTTC.

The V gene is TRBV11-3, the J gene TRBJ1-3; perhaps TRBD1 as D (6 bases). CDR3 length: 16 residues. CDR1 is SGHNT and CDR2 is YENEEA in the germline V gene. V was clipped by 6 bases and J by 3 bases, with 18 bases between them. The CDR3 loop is CASRNIGDNLGNTIYF. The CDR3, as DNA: TGTGCCAGCAGAAATATAGGGGACAACCTTGGAAACACCATATATTTT.

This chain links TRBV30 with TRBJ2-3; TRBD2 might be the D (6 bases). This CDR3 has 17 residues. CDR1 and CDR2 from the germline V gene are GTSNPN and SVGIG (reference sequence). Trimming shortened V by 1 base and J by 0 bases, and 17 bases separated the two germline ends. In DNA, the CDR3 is TGTGCCTGGAGTGCCTTTTTCGGGAGTACTAGCACAGATACGCAGTATTTT. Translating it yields CAWSAFFGSTSTDTQYF.

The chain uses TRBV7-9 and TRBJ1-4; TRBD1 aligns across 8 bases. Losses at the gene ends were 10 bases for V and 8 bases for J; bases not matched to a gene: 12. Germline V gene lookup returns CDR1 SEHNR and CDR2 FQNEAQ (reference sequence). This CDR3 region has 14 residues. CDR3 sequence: CATGQGATREKLFF. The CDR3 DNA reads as TGTGCCACCGGACAGGGCGCAACTAGGGAAAAACTGTTTTTT.

For the CDR3, the DNA is TGTGCCAGCAGCTTAGTAGGCGAGGCCACTGAAGCTTTCTTT. It translates to CASSLVGEATEAFF. The chain uses TRBV7-2 and TRBJ1-1; D call uncertain. The CDR3 runs 14 residues. The germline gives CDR1 SGHTA, CDR2 FQGNSA. Trimming removed 1 base at V and 4 bases at J, with 10 bases between.

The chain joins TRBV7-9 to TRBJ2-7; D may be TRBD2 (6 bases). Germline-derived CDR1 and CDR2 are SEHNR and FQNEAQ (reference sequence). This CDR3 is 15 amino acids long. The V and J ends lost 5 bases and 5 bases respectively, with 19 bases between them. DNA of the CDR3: TGTGCCAGCAGCCCCCCCGGGAGTCCGGGAGACGAGCAGTACTTC. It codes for CASSPPGSPGDEQYF.

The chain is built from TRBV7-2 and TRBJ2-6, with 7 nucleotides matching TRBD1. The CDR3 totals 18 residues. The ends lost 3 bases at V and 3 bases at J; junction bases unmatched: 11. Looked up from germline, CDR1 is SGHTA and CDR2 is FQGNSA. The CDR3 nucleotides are TGTGCCAGCAGCTTGGAAGGAGGCAGGGGGTATGGGGCCAACGTCCTGACTTTC. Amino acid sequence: CASSLEGGRGYGANVLTF.

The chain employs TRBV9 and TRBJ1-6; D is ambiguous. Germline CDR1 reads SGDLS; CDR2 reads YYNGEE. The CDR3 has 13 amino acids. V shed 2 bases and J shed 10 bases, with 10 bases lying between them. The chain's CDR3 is CASSVAMESPLHF. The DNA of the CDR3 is TGTGCCAGCAGCGTTGCGATGGAGTCACCCCTCCACTTT. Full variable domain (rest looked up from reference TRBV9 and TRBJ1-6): DSGVTQTPKHLITATGQRVTLRCSPRSGDLSVYWYQQSLDQGLQFLIQYYNGEERAKGNILERFSAQQFPDLHSELNLSSLELGDSALYFCASSVAMESPLHFGNGTRLTVT.

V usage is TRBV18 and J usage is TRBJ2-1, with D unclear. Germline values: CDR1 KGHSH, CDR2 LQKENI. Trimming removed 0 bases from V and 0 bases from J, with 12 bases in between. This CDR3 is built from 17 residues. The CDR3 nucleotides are TGTGCCAGCTCACCACCGTCTATCCTAAGCTCCTACAATGAGCAGTTCTTC. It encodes CASSPPSILSSYNEQFF.

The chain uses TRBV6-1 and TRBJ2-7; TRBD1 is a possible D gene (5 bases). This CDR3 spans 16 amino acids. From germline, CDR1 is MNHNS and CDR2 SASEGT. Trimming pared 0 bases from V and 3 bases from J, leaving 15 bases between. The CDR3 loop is CASSEAEGRVIYEQYF. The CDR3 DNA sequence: TGTGCCAGCAGTGAAGCGGAAGGCAGGGTTATCTACGAGCAGTACTTC.

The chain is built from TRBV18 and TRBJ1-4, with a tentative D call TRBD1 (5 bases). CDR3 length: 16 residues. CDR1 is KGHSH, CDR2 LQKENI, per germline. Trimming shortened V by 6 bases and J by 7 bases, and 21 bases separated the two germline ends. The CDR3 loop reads CASSPPRGDVSEKLFF. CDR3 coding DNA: TGTGCCAGCTCCCCCCCACGGGGGGATGTTAGTGAAAAACTGTTTTTT.

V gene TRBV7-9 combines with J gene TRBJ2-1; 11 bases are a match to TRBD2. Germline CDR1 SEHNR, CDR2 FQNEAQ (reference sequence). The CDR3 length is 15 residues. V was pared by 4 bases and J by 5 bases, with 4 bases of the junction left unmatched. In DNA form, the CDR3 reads TGTGCCAGCAGCTCCCGACTAGCGGGAAACAATGAGCAGTTCTTC. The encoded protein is CASSSRLAGNNEQFF.

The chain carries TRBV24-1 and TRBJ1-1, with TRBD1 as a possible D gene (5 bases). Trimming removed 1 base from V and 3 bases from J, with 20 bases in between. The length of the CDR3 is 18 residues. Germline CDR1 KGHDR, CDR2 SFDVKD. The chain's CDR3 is CATSDFLPQGWGYTEAFF. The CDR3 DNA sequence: TGTGCCACCAGTGATTTTCTACCCCAGGGTTGGGGATACACTGAAGCTTTCTTT.

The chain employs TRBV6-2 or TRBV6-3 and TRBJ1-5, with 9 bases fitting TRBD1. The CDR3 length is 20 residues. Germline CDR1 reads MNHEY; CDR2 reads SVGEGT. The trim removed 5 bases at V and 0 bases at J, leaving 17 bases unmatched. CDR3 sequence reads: CASSVILGTGIYYSNQPQHF. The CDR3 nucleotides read TGTGCCAGCAGTGTGATCCTCGGGACAGGGATTTATTATAGCAATCAGCCCCAGCATTTT.

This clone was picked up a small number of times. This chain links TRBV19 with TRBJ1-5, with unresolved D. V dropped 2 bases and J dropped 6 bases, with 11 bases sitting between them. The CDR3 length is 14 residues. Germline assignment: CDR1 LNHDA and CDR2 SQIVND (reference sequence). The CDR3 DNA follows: TGTGCCAGTAGTATAAGCCCCGCTGGTCAGCCCCAGCATTTT. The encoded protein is CASSISPAGQPQHF.

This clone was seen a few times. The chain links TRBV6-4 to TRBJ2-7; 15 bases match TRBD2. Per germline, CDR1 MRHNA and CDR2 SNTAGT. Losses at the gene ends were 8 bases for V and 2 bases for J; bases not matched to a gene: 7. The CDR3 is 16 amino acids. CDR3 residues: CASLGLAGGAAYEQYF. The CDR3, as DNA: TGTGCCAGCTTGGGACTAGCGGGAGGAGCGGCCTACGAGCAGTACTTC.

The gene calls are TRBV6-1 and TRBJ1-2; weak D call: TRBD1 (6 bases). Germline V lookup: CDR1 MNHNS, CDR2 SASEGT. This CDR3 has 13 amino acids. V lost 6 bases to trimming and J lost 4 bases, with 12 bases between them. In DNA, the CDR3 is TGTGCCAGCAGGGCTGACAGGTCCTATGGCTACACCTTC. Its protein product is CASRADRSYGYTF.

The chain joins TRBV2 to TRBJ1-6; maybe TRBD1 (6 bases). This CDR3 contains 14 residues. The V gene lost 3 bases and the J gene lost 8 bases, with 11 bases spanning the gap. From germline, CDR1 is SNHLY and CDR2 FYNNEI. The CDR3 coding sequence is TGTGCCAGCAGTGATCAGGGGCGGGATTCACCCCTCCACTTT. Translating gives CASSDQGRDSPLHF.

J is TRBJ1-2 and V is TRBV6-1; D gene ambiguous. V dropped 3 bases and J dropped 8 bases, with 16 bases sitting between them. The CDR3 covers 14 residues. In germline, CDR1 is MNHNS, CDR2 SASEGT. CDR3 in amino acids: CASSDRRVARGYTF. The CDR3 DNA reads TGTGCCAGCAGTGACCGGAGGGTTGCGAGGGGCTACACCTTC.

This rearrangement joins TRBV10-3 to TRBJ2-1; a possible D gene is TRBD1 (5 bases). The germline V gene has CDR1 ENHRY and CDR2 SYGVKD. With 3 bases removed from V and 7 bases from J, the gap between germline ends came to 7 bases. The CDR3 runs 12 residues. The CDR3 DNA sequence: TGTGCCATCAGTGACAGGACAAATGAGCAGTTCTTC. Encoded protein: CAISDRTNEQFF.

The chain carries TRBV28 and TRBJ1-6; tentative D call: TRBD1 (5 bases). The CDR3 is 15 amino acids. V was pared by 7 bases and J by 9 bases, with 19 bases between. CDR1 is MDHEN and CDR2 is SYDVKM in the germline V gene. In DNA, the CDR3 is TGTGCCAGCAAGGTCCCCGGGGGTGCCGGTTCACCCCTCCACTTT. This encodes CASKVPGGAGSPLHF.

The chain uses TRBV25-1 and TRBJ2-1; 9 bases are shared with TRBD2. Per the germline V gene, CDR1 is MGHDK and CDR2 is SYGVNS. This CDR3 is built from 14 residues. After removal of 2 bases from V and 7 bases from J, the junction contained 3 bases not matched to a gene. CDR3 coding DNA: TGTGCCAGCAGTGAACTAGCGGGAACGAATGAGCAGTTCTTC. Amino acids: CASSELAGTNEQFF.

CDR3 loop: CASSPPGHLGAEAFF. For the CDR3, the DNA is TGCGCCAGCAGCCCCCCGGGACACCTGGGGGCTGAAGCTTTCTTT. The chain is built from TRBV5-1 and TRBJ1-1; perhaps TRBD1 as D (6 bases). The CDR3 length is 15 residues. V lost 4 bases and J 6 bases, leaving 19 bases between the germline ends. Germline values: CDR1 SGHRS, CDR2 YFSETQ.